Following are 21 T cell receptor beta chains from one sample sequenced in a study of blood T cell repertoires in COVID-19. The assay was immunoSEQ multiplex PCR, and TCRdb's table has in-frame clones only and misses some. The repertoire holds 70,000 to 85,000 clones, with 90% as singletons. What was sequenced was peripheral blood. The receptors come from a human donor in a cohort sampled during active COVID-19.

This clone was recorded once. V is TRBV19 and J is TRBJ2-7; 9 bases align to TRBD1. V lost 3 bases and J lost 6; bases outside the gene matches: 9. There are 15 residues in the CDR3. CDR1 is LNHDA, CDR2 SQIVND, per germline (reference sequence). CDR3 sequence: CASSIPGQGLFEQYF. CDR3 in DNA: TGTGCCAGTAGTATTCCGGGACAGGGCCTTTTCGAGCAGTACTTC.

The chain is built from TRBV29-1 and TRBJ2-7; the match to TRBD1 covers 10 bases. Per germline, CDR1 SQVTM and CDR2 ANQGSEA. The ends lost 7 bases at V and 5 bases at J; junction bases unmatched: 5. The CDR3 has 12 residues. CDR3 DNA: TGCAGCGGAATGACAGGGGGCCACGAGCAGTACTTC. Translation gives CSGMTGGHEQYF.

This chain links TRBV5-4 with TRBJ2-7, with D tentatively TRBD1 (6 bases). CDR1 and CDR2 from the germline V gene are SGHNT and YYREEE (reference sequence). The CDR3 is 13 residues long. V lost 4 bases and J lost 4, with 12 bases in between. DNA for the CDR3: TGTGCCAGCAGCCTTCAGGGGATGTACGAGCAGTACTTC. It yields the protein CASSLQGMYEQYF. Filled out from reference TRBV5-4 and TRBJ2-7, the complete variable domain reads ETGVTQSPTHLIKTRGQQVTLRCSSQSGHNTVSWYQQALGQGPQFIFQYYREEENGRGNFPPRFSGLQFPNYSSELNVNALELDDSALYLCASSLQGMYEQYFGPGTRLTVT.

The chain combines TRBV6-2 or TRBV6-3 with TRBJ2-1, with 7 bases that match TRBD2. Losses at the gene ends were 5 bases for V and 4 bases for J; bases not matched to a gene: 5. Germline loops: CDR1 MNHEY, CDR2 SVGEGT. This CDR3 is 14 amino acids long. The CDR3 sequence: CASSNSGPYNEQFF. The CDR3 DNA is TGTGCCAGCAGTAATAGCGGGCCGTACAATGAGCAGTTCTTC.

Of note for this clone: One end of the junction varies from germline; a read error may be responsible. The chain carries TRBV7-7 and TRBJ1-5, with a weak D call TRBD1 (6 bases). Germline V lookup: CDR1 SSHAT, CDR2 FNYEAQ (reference sequence). The CDR3 consists of 15 residues. CDR3 DNA sequence: TGTGCTAGCAGCTCCCACAGGGTAGTGTATCAGCCCCAGCATTTT. Translating gives CASSSHRVVYQPQHF.

This chain joins TRBV19 and TRBJ2-3; 9 positions match TRBD2. This CDR3 contains 17 residues. V was clipped by 7 bases and J by 1 base; unmatched bases: 12. Germline V gene lookup returns CDR1 LNHDA and CDR2 SQIVND (reference sequence). The CDR3 nucleotides read TGTGCCAGTATTAGTCGGGCGGGACTAGCCCGCACAGATACGCAGTATTTT. It translates to CASISRAGLARTDTQYF.

The chain recombines TRBV7-9 with TRBJ1-2; D unclear. V was shortened by 1 base and J by 3 bases, with 12 bases between the two germline ends. The CDR3 is 15 amino acids. Germline values: CDR1 SEHNR, CDR2 FQNEAQ (reference sequence). The CDR3 DNA reads TGTGCCAGCAGCTTAGGTGACGGACTGCACTATGGCTACACCTTC. Translated, it gives CASSLGDGLHYGYTF.

The rearrangement uses TRBV19 and TRBJ2-2; D not resolved. Germline V CDR1 and CDR2: LNHDA, SQIVND (reference sequence). The germline V and J ends were trimmed by 5 bases and 6 bases, with 13 bases remaining between them. There are 14 residues in the CDR3. CDR3 sequence: CASSESTGAGELFF. CDR3 DNA: TGTGCCAGTAGTGAATCTACGGGTGCCGGGGAGCTGTTTTTT.

The chain combines TRBV7-2 with TRBJ2-2; D is unresolved. Trimming left V 4 bases short and J 6 bases short, with 9 bases between. The CDR3 runs to 13 residues. The germline V gene encodes CDR1 SGHTA and CDR2 FQGNSA. The CDR3 reads CASSSSTAGELFF. CDR3 in DNA: TGTGCCAGCAGCTCCTCTACAGCCGGGGAGCTGTTTTTT.

This chain uses TRBV7-9 with TRBJ1-3; 7 bases align to TRBD1. V shed 0 bases and J 4 bases; nucleotides not matched to a gene: 6. The V gene's germline CDR1 is SEHNR and CDR2 FQNEAQ (reference sequence). The CDR3 spans 16 residues. The CDR3 coding sequence is TGTGCCAGCAGCTTAGCCGCAGGGGGTTTCGGAAACACCATATATTTT. It is translated as CASSLAAGGFGNTIYF.

CDR3 DNA sequence: TGTGCCAGCAGTCCGTTAGCGGCTAAACCCTACGAGCAGTACTTC. It encodes CASSPLAAKPYEQYF. The chain employs TRBV6-6 and TRBJ2-7; tentative D call: TRBD2 (6 bases). V lost 5 bases and J lost 2, with 16 bases in between. Germline V CDR1 and CDR2: MNHNY, SVGAGI (reference sequence). This CDR3 is 15 amino acids long.

The chain joins TRBV2 to TRBJ1-1; D is unresolved. CDR1 is SNHLY, CDR2 FYNNEI, per germline. The CDR3 is made up of 13 amino acids. V was clipped by 3 bases and J by 2 bases, with 7 bases between them. CDR3 protein: CASSDTRNTEAFF. CDR3 in DNA: TGTGCCAGCAGTGACACAAGAAACACTGAAGCTTTCTTT.

The V call is TRBV7-2, the J call TRBJ2-2, with a weak D call TRBD2 (6 bases). Germline values: CDR1 SGHTA, CDR2 FQGNSA. V lost 5 bases, J lost 5 bases, and 9 bases lay in between. The CDR3 is 13 amino acids. In DNA, the CDR3 is TGTGCCAGCAGCGGACTATTTACCGGGGAGCTGTTTTTT. Amino acid sequence: CASSGLFTGELFF.

V gene TRBV19 combines with J gene TRBJ1-2, with 8 bases identical to TRBD1. Germline assignment: CDR1 LNHDA and CDR2 SQIVND (reference sequence). This CDR3 has 15 residues. Trimming removed 2 bases from V and 1 base from J; junction bases left unmatched: 3. In DNA, the CDR3 is TGTGCCAGTAGTATATCCGGACAGGGTAACTATGGCTACACCTTC. It specifies CASSISGQGNYGYTF.

This clone has a single count. This rearrangement joins TRBV28 to TRBJ2-1, with 7 bases identical to TRBD2. The germline CDR1 and CDR2 sequences are MDHEN and SYDVKM. The CDR3 totals 16 residues. The V segment lost 2 bases and the J segment 0 bases; nucleotides outside the gene matches: 4. For the CDR3, the DNA is TGTGCCAGCAGTTTAGATGGACTAGACTCCTACAATGAGCAGTTCTTC. It specifies CASSLDGLDSYNEQFF.

The chain has TRBV7-9 and TRBJ2-3, with 10 bases aligning to TRBD2. The CDR3 extends over 16 amino acids. V lost 5 bases to trimming and J lost 0 bases; unmatched junction nucleotides: 5. Germline V gives CDR1 SEHNR, CDR2 FQNEAQ (reference sequence). The CDR3 loop is CASSTGTSASTDTQYF. In nucleotides, the CDR3 is TGTGCCAGCAGCACCGGGACTAGCGCGAGCACAGATACGCAGTATTTT.

The chain carries TRBV6-5 and TRBJ1-2; D is unresolved. V dropped 7 bases and J dropped 0 bases, with 12 bases sitting between them. This CDR3 region has 14 residues. The germline V gene encodes CDR1 MNHEY and CDR2 SVGAGI. Here the CDR3 reads CASTSPGTNYGYTF. The CDR3 bases are TGTGCCAGCACCTCACCCGGGACTAACTATGGCTACACCTTC.

The V gene is TRBV5-1, the J gene TRBJ1-5, with TRBD1 matching over 10 bases. Looked up from germline, CDR1 is SGHRS and CDR2 is YFSETQ. V lost 1 base to trimming and J lost 10 bases; unmatched junction nucleotides: 8. The CDR3 has 15 amino acids. In nucleotides, the CDR3 is TGCGCCAGCAGCTTGATAGGGACAGGGGAGGAACCCCAGCATTTT. Amino acid sequence: CASSLIGTGEEPQHF.

The chain has TRBV7-2 and TRBJ1-1; a weak D match, TRBD1 (5 bases). The ends were cut back, 5 bases at V and 5 bases at J, with 12 bases in the middle. The CDR3 sequence is 13 residues long. From germline, CDR1 is SGHTA and CDR2 FQGNSA. CDR3 loop: CASSVDQGTEAFF. In DNA form, the CDR3 reads TGTGCCAGCAGCGTGGATCAGGGAACTGAAGCTTTCTTT.

The chain joins TRBV2 to TRBJ2-1; 12 nucleotides match TRBD1. The CDR3 spans 19 residues. V trimming: 6 bases; J trimming: 0 bases; junction bases outside the gene matches: 12. Germline CDR1 and CDR2: SNHLY and FYNNEI. The CDR3 DNA reads TGTGCCAGCAGCCTCCGGGACAGGGGGCTCTTGGGCTCCTACAATGAGCAGTTCTTC. Protein: CASSLRDRGLLGSYNEQFF.

Only a few counts were recorded for this clone. The chain is built from TRBV11-2 and TRBJ2-2; TRBD1 might be the D (5 bases). CDR3 length equals 17 residues. Germline CDR1 SGHAT, CDR2 FQNNGV. V was trimmed by 2 bases and J by 0 bases, leaving 13 bases between them. The CDR3 nucleotides read TGTGCCAGCAGCTTAACCTCAGCCAGGGCGAACACCGGGGAGCTGTTTTTT. Its protein is CASSLTSARANTGELFF.